This entry is about one T cell receptor beta chain. The antigen is undetermined. In germline, CDR1 is MNHNS, CDR2 SASEGT. V shed 8 bases and J shed 3 bases, with 14 bases lying between them. This CDR3 region has 13 residues. This sample is part of a study of cytomegalovirus exposure and HLA in healthy donors. Across the whole study: A prior study identified 110 million or so unique TCR beta sequences from 150 million to 200 million T cells. Genotyping showed 81% of almost 400 donors falling in the Caucasian-associated ancestry cluster.

Study observations and caveats: In an earlier analysis, in some 540 donors, most V segments appeared productive either ~87% or ~30% of the time. Cytomegalovirus-associated TCR beta chains were listed, numbering roughly 150.

PCR employed 60 Vbeta and 13 Jbeta primers. Profiled with immunoSEQ multiplex PCR; TCRdb holds only in-frame clones, not every one. This table holds some 180,000 clones, over 75% found once. This TCR was sampled from a male donor in good health and CMV-seronegative. The specimen was PBMCs. This chain links TRBV6-1 with TRBJ2-7; unclear D gene. The CDR3 nucleotides read TGTGCCAGCCTCAGACTGCCTAGCTACGAGCAGTACTTC. Protein: CASLRLPSYEQYF.